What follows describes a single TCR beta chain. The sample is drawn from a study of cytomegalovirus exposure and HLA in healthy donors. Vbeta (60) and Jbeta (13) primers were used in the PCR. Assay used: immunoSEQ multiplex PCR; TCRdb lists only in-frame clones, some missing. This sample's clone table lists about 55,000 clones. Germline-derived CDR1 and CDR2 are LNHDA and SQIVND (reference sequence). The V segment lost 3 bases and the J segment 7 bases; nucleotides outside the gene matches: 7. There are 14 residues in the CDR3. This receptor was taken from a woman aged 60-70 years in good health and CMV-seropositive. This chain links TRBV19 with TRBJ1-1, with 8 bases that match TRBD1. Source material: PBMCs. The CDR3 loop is CASSIRQGYNEAFF. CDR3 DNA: TGTGCCAGTAGTATCCGACAGGGGTATAATGAAGCTTTCTTT.